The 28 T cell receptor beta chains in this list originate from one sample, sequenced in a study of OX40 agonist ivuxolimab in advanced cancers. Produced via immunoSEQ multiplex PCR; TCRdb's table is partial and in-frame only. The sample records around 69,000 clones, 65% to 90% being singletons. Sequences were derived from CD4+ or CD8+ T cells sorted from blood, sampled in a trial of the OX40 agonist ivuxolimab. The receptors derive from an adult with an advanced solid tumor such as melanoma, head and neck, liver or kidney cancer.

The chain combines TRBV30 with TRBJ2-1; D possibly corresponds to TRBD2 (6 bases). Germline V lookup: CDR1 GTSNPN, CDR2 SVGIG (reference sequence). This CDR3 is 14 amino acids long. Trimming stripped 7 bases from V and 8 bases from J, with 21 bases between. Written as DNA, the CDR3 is TGTGCCTCGACCGGCGGGGCCGCCGCCGATGAGCAGTTCTTC. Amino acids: CASTGGAAADEQFF.

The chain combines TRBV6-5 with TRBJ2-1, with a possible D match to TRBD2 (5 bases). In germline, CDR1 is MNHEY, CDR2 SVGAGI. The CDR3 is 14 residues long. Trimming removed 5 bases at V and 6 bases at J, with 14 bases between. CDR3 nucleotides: TGTGCCAGCAGTAGACTAACTGCACTCAATGAGCAGTTCTTC. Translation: CASSRLTALNEQFF.

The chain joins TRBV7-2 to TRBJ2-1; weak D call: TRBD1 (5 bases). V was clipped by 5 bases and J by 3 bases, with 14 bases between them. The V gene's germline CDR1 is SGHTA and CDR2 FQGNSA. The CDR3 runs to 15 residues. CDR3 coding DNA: TGTGCCAGCAGCGTGGGAACAGGAAACTACAATGAGCAGTTCTTC. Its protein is CASSVGTGNYNEQFF. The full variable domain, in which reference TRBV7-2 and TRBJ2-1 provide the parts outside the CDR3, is GAGVSQSPSNKVTEKGKDVELRCDPISGHTALYWYRQSLGQGLEFLIYFQGNSAPDKSGLPSDRFSAERTGGSVSTLTIQRTQQEDSAVYLCASSVGTGNYNEQFFGPGTRLTVL.

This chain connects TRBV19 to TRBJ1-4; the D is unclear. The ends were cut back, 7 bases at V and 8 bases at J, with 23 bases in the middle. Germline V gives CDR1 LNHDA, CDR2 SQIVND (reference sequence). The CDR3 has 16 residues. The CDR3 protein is CASTLLGEGLSEKLFF. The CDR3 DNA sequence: TGTGCCAGTACCCTACTCGGGGAGGGCCTCTCCGAAAAACTGTTTTTT.

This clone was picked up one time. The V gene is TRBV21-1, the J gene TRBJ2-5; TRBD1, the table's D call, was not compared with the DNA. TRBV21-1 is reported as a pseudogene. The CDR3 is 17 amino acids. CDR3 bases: TGTGCCAGCAGCAGACACTACCGGGACAAAGGGAAAGAGACCCAGTACTTC. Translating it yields CASSRHYRDKGKETQYF.

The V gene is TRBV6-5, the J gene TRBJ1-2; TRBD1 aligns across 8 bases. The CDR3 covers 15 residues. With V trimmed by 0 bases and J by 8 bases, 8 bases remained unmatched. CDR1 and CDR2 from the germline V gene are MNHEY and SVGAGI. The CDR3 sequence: CASSYSNRQGMGYTF. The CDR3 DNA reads TGTGCCAGCAGTTACTCGAATCGACAGGGGATGGGCTACACCTTC.

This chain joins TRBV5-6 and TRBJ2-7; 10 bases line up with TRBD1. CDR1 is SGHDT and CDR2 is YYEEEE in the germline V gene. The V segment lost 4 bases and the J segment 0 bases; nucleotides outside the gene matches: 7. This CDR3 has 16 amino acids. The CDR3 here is CASSRDRGFSSYEQYF. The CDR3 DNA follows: TGTGCCAGCAGCCGGGACAGGGGTTTCAGCTCCTACGAGCAGTACTTC.

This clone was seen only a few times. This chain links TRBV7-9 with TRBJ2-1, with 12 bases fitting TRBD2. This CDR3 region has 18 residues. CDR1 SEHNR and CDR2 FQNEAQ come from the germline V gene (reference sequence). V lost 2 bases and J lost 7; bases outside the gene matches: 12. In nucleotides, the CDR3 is TGTGCCAGCAGCTTACCTTACCGACTAGCGGGAGTCAGGAATGAGCAGTTCTTC. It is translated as CASSLPYRLAGVRNEQFF.

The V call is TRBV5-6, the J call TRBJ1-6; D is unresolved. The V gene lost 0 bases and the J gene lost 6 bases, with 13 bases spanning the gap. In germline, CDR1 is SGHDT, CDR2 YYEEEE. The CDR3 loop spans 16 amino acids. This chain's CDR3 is CASSLGSGHPNSPLHF. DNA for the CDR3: TGTGCCAGCAGCTTGGGGTCAGGCCATCCTAATTCACCCCTCCACTTT. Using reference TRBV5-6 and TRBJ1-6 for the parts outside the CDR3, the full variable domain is DAGVTQSPTHLIKTRGQQVTLRCSPKSGHDTVSWYQQALGQGPQFIFQYYEEEERQRGNFPDRFSGHQFPNYSSELNVNALLLGDSALYLCASSLGSGHPNSPLHFGNGTRLTVT.

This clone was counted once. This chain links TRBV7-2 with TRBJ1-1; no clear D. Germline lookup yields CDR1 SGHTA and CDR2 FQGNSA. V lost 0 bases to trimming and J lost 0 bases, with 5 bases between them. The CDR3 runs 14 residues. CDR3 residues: CASSLAGVNTEAFF. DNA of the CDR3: TGTGCCAGCAGCTTAGCAGGAGTGAACACTGAAGCTTTCTTT.

The CDR3 DNA is TGTGCCAGCAGTTACAGGGAGTATGGCTACACCTTC. This gives the protein CASSYREYGYTF. The chain links TRBV6-5 to TRBJ1-2; D call uncertain. Trimming pared 2 bases from V and 5 bases from J, leaving 6 bases between. The CDR3 is made up of 12 amino acids. Germline lookup yields CDR1 MNHEY and CDR2 SVGAGI.

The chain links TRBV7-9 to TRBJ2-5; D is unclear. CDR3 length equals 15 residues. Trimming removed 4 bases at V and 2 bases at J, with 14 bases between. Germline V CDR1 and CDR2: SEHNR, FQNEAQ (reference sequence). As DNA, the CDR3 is TGTGCCAGCAGCTCCAGAAGGAACGGGCAAGAGACCCAGTACTTC. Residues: CASSSRRNGQETQYF.

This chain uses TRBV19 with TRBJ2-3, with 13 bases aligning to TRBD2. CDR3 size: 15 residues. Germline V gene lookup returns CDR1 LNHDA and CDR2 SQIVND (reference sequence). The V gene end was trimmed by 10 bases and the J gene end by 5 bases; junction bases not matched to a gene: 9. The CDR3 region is CATKPGTSGEDTQYF. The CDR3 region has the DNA TGTGCCACTAAGCCCGGGACTAGCGGGGAAGATACGCAGTATTTT.

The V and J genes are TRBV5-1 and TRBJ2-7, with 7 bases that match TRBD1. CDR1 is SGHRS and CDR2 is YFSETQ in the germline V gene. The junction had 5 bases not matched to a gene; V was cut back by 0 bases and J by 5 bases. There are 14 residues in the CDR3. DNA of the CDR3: TGCGCCAGCAGCTTGGCCGCAACAGGGGACGAGCAGTACTTC. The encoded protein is CASSLAATGDEQYF.

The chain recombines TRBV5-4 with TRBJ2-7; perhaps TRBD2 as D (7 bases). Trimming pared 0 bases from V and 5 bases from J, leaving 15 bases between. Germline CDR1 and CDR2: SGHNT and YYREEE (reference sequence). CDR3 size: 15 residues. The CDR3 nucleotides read TGTGCCAGCAGCTTGGTTGACGGGGGGCACCACGAGCAGTACTTC. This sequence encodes CASSLVDGGHHEQYF.

Here the CDR3 DNA reads TGTGCCAGCAGCTTAGCATCCCTAGCGGGAGGCGCCTACGAGCAGTACTTC. Translation: CASSLASLAGGAYEQYF. The chain couples TRBV7-2 to TRBJ2-7; TRBD2 aligns across 11 bases. Germline V gene data show CDR1 as SGHTA and CDR2 as FQGNSA. The CDR3 loop spans 17 amino acids. V lost 0 bases, J lost 2 bases, and 6 bases stayed unmatched.

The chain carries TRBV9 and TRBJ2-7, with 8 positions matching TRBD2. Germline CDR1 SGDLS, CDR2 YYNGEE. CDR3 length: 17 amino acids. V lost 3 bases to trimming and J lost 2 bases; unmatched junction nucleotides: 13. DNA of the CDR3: TGTGCCAGCAGCGGGGGTCCTAGAGCGGGGGCGACCTACGAGCAGTACTTC. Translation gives CASSGGPRAGATYEQYF. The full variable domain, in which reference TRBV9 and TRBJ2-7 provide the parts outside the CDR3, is DSGVTQTPKHLITATGQRVTLRCSPRSGDLSVYWYQQSLDQGLQFLIQYYNGEERAKGNILERFSAQQFPDLHSELNLSSLELGDSALYFCASSGGPRAGATYEQYFGPGTRLTVT.

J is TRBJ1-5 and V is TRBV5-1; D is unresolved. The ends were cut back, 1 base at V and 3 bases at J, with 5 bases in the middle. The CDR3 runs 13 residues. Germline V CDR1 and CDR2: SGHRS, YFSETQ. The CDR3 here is CASSLSHNQPQHF. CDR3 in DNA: TGCGCCAGCAGCTTGTCACACAATCAGCCCCAGCATTTT.

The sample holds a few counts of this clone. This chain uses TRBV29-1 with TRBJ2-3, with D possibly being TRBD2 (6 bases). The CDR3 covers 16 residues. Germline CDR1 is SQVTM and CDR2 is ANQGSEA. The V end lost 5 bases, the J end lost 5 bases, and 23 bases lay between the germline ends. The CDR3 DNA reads TGCAGCGTTTTCCGTGTGCGGAGCGGGTCTGGAGATACGCAGTATTTT. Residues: CSVFRVRSGSGDTQYF.

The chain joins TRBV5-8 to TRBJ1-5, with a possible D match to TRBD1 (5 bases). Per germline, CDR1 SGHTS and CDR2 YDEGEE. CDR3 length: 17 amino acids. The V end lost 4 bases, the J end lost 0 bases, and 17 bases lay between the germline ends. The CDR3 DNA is TGTGCCAGCAGCCCAATCCAGGGTGGAAATAGCAATCAGCCCCAGCATTTT. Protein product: CASSPIQGGNSNQPQHF.

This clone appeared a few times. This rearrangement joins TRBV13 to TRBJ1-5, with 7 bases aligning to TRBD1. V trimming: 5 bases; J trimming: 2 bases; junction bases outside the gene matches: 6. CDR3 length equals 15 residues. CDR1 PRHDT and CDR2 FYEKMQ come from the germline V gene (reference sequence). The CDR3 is CASSLQGGGNQPQHF. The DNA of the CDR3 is TGTGCCAGCAGCCTGCAGGGGGGTGGCAATCAGCCCCAGCATTTT.

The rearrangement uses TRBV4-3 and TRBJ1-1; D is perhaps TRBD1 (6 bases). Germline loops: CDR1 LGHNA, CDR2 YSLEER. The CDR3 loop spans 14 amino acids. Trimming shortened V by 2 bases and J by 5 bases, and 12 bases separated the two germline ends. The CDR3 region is CASSQPGAATEAFF. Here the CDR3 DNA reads TGCGCCAGCAGCCAACCAGGGGCGGCGACTGAAGCTTTCTTT.

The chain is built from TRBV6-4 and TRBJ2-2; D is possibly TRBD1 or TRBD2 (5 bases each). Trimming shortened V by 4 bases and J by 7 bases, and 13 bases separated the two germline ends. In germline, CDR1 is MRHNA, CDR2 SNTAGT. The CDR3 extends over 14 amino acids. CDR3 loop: CASSVGRESGELFF. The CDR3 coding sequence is TGTGCCAGCAGTGTGGGCAGGGAGAGCGGGGAGCTGTTTTTT.

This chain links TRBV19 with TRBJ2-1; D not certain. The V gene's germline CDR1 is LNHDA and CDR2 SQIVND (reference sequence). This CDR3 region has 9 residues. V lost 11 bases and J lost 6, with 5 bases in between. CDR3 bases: TGTGCCGTCGGCAATGAGCAGTTCTTC. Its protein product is CAVGNEQFF.

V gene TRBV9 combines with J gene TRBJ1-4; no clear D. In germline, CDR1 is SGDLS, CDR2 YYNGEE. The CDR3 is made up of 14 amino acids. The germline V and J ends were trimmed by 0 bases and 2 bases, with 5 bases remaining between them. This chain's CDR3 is CASSVAATNEKLFF. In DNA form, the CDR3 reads TGTGCCAGCAGCGTAGCTGCCACTAATGAAAAACTGTTTTTT.

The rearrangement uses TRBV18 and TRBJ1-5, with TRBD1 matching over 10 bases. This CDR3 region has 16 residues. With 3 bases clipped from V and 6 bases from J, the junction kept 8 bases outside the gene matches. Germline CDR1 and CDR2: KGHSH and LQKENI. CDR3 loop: CASSPSRDRGIQPQHF. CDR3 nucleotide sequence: TGTGCCAGCTCACCCTCCCGGGACAGGGGTATTCAGCCCCAGCATTTT.

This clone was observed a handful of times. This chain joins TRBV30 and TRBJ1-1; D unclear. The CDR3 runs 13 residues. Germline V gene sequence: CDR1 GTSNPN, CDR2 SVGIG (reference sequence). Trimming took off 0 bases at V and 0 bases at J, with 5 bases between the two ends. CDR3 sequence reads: CAWSVLVNTEAFF. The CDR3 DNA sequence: TGTGCCTGGAGTGTACTAGTGAACACTGAAGCTTTCTTT.

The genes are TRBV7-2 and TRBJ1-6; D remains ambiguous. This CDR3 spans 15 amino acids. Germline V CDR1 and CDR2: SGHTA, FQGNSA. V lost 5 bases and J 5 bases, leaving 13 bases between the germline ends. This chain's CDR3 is CASSTVRVNNSPLHF. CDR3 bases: TGTGCCAGCAGCACCGTCCGGGTCAATAATTCACCCCTCCACTTT.